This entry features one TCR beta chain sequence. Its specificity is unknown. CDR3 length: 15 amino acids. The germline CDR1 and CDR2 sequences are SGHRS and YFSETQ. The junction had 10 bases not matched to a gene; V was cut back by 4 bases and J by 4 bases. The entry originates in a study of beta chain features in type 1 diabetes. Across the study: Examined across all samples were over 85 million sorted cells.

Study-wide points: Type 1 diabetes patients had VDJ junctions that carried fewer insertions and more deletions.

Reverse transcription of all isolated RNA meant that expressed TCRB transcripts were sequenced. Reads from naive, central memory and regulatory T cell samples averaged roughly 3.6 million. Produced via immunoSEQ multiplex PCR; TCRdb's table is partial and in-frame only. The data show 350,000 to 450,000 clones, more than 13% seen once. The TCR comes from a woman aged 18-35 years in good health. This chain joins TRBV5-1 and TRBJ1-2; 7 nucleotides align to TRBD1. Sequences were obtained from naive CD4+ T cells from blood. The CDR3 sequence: CASSPRGGGSYGYTF. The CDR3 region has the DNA TGCGCCAGCAGCCCTCGCGGAGGGGGCAGCTATGGCTACACCTTC.